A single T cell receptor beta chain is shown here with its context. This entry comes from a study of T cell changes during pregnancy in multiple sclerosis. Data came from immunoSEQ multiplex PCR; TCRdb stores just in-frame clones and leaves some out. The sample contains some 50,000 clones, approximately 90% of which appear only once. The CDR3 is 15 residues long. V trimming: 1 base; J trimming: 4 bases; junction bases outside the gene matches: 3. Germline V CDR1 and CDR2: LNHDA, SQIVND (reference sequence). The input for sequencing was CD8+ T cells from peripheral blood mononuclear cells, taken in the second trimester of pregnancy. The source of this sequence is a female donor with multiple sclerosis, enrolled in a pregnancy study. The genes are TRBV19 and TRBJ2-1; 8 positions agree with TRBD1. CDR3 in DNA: TGTGCCAGTAGTATAGGGACAGGGCCATACAATGAGCAGTTCTTC. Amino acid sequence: CASSIGTGPYNEQFF.